One sample yielded the 18 T cell receptor beta chains listed below, sequenced in a study of T cell responses to AZD1222 COVID-19 vaccine. This table comes from immunoSEQ multiplex PCR, and its TCRdb copy is limited to in-frame clones, with some not included. The sample includes approximately 270,000 clones, about 94% of them seen just once. The starting material was peripheral blood, obtained 28 days after the second AZD1222 dose. Source of these receptors: an adult who received the AZD1222 COVID-19 vaccine.

This rearrangement joins TRBV6-2 or TRBV6-3 to TRBJ1-5, with D hard to call. Germline CDR1 and CDR2: MNHEY and SVGEGT. With 2 bases removed from V and 2 bases from J, the gap between germline ends came to 1 base. This CDR3 has 12 residues. The CDR3 sequence: CASSYGNQPQHF. CDR3 nucleotides: TGTGCCAGCAGTTACGGCAATCAGCCCCAGCATTTT.

This sequence joins TRBV7-9 and TRBJ1-1; D not certain. The V and J ends lost 3 bases and 2 bases respectively, with 13 bases between them. The CDR3 is made up of 15 amino acids. The germline V gene has CDR1 SEHNR and CDR2 FQNEAQ (reference sequence). This CDR3 reads CASSLSGGRNTEAFF. The CDR3 DNA is TGTGCCAGCAGCTTGAGTGGAGGCCGCAACACTGAAGCTTTCTTT.

In its sample, this clone was seen once. The chain is built from TRBV4-1 and TRBJ2-1, with 7 bases fitting TRBD1. Trimming at V came to 3 bases and at J to 7 bases, leaving 6 bases not matched to a gene. The CDR3 is 14 amino acids. The germline CDR1 and CDR2 sequences are MGHRA and YSYEKL. The CDR3 bases are TGCGCCAGCAGCCAGGGGGACAGATTAAATGAGCAGTTCTTC. Encoded protein: CASSQGDRLNEQFF.

This clone was found once. The J gene is TRBJ1-2, the V gene TRBV28, with 7 bases lining up with TRBD1. V trimming: 7 bases; J trimming: 4 bases; junction bases outside the gene matches: 12. CDR1 and CDR2 from the germline V gene are MDHEN and SYDVKM. This CDR3 has 15 amino acids. Here the CDR3 DNA reads TGTGCCAGCACCAACACGGGACAGCCACTCTATGGCTACACCTTC. Amino acids: CASTNTGQPLYGYTF.

This rearrangement joins TRBV6-5 to TRBJ1-1, with 7 bases identical to TRBD1. The CDR3 has 15 residues. The junction had 8 bases not matched to a gene; V was cut back by 6 bases and J by 1 base. Germline CDR1 and CDR2: MNHEY and SVGAGI. The DNA for the CDR3 is TGTGCCAGCAGAATTCAGGGGGGTAGGAACACTGAAGCTTTCTTT. Its translation: CASRIQGGRNTEAFF.

This chain links TRBV5-1 with TRBJ1-6, with unresolved D. This CDR3 region has 13 residues. V dropped 4 bases and J dropped 8 bases, with 10 bases sitting between them. Germline CDR1 reads SGHRS; CDR2 reads YFSETQ. CDR3 nucleotides: TGCGCCAGCAGCCGGGGAGTGGATTCACCCCTCCACTTT. The encoded protein is CASSRGVDSPLHF.

CDR3 DNA sequence: TGTGCCAGCAGTTCGGGGGACAGGTTCACAGATACGCAGTATTTT. Protein product: CASSSGDRFTDTQYF. The chain recombines TRBV27 with TRBJ2-3; 8 bases are shared with TRBD1. This CDR3 spans 15 amino acids. Germline CDR1 MNHEY, CDR2 SMNVEV (reference sequence). After removal of 4 bases from V and 2 bases from J, the junction contained 5 bases not matched to a gene.

The chain employs TRBV27 and TRBJ2-7; weak D call: TRBD1 (5 bases). V was shortened by 5 bases and J by 2 bases, with 19 bases between the two germline ends. Germline CDR1 and CDR2: MNHEY and SMNVEV (reference sequence). This CDR3 is built from 16 residues. CDR3 bases: TGTGCCAGCAGTCCACCGCAGGGCATCGCACCCTACGAGCAGTACTTC. Amino acid sequence: CASSPPQGIAPYEQYF.

V usage is TRBV23-1 and J usage is TRBJ1-5; TRBD1 agrees at 7 bases. TRBV23-1 is treated as an ORF (open reading frame) with a function not yet certain. V shed 2 bases, J shed 6 bases, and the junction held 4 bases outside the gene matches. The CDR3 covers 14 residues. CDR3 nucleotides: TGCGCCAGCAGTCAAATGACAGGGCTTCAGCCCCAGCATTTT. Its translation is CASSQMTGLQPQHF.

The V call is TRBV7-2, the J call TRBJ1-1; perhaps TRBD1 as D (5 bases). V lost 4 bases and J 3 bases, leaving 15 bases between the germline ends. Germline CDR1 is SGHTA and CDR2 is FQGNSA. The CDR3 length is 15 residues. The CDR3 DNA is TGTGCCAGCAGCTATAGGACTTGGGGCGACACTGAAGCTTTCTTT. Its protein is CASSYRTWGDTEAFF.

The genes are TRBV6-6 and TRBJ2-3; possible D gene TRBD1, 6 bases. Germline V gene data show CDR1 as MNHNY and CDR2 as SVGAGI (reference sequence). V lost 6 bases to trimming and J lost 4 bases, with 8 bases between them. The CDR3 contains 12 residues. The CDR3 nucleotides read TGTGCCAGCAGAGGGGGTTCAGATACGCAGTATTTT. It specifies CASRGGSDTQYF.

The V gene is TRBV4-2, the J gene TRBJ2-5; 8 bases align to TRBD1. V trimming: 1 base; J trimming: 7 bases; junction bases outside the gene matches: 14. CDR1 and CDR2 from the germline V gene are LGHNA and YNFKEQ. This CDR3 is 17 amino acids long. CDR3 sequence (DNA): TGTGCCAGCAGCCAAGGGTACAGGGGGGCTTCGTTAGGGACCCAGTACTTC. It yields the protein CASSQGYRGASLGTQYF.

The gene calls are TRBV6-5 and TRBJ1-1, with TRBD1 matching over 9 bases. The length of the CDR3 is 15 residues. The J segment lost 5 bases and the V segment lost 4 bases, leaving 8 bases of the junction unmatched. In germline, CDR1 is MNHEY, CDR2 SVGAGI. Written as DNA, the CDR3 is TGTGCCAGCAGTTCTACGGGACAGGGTCGGACTGAAGCTTTCTTT. Amino acids: CASSSTGQGRTEAFF.

The gene calls are TRBV19 and TRBJ2-1, with D possibly matching TRBD2 (5 bases). Trimming took off 4 bases at V and 6 bases at J, with 13 bases between the two ends. This CDR3 has 14 amino acids. Germline-derived CDR1 and CDR2 are LNHDA and SQIVND (reference sequence). CDR3 residues: CASSKLEGSNEQFF. CDR3 coding DNA: TGTGCCAGTAGTAAACTAGAGGGTAGCAATGAGCAGTTCTTC.

The chain is built from TRBV11-2 and TRBJ2-7; TRBD1 matches at 8 bases. The CDR3 is made up of 15 amino acids. Trimming took 6 bases from V and 2 from J; bases not matched to a gene: 9. Germline assignment: CDR1 SGHAT and CDR2 FQNNGV. The CDR3 sequence is CASRSPGQATYEQYF. The CDR3 coding sequence is TGTGCCAGCAGGTCTCCGGGACAGGCAACCTACGAGCAGTACTTC.

J is TRBJ1-3 and V is TRBV28, with D perhaps matching TRBD1 (6 bases). Germline V lookup: CDR1 MDHEN, CDR2 SYDVKM. V lost 7 bases and J lost 4, with 17 bases in between. The CDR3 sequence is 15 residues long. This CDR3 reads CASTPDGGFGNTIYF. The CDR3 DNA reads as TGTGCCAGCACTCCCGACGGGGGCTTCGGAAACACCATATATTTT.

V usage is TRBV9 and J usage is TRBJ2-2; TRBD1 aligns across 7 bases. V lost 2 bases and J lost 5; bases outside the gene matches: 3. CDR1 SGDLS and CDR2 YYNGEE come from the germline V gene. This CDR3 spans 14 amino acids. CDR3 DNA: TGTGCCAGCAGCGTGGGACAGCGGACCGGGGAGCTGTTTTTT. Translated: CASSVGQRTGELFF.

This sequence joins TRBV7-3 and TRBJ2-7; TRBD2 might be the D (6 bases). The length of the CDR3 is 13 residues. V gave up 4 bases and J gave up 5 bases, with 12 bases separating them. In germline, CDR1 is SGHTA, CDR2 FQGTGA. In DNA form, the CDR3 reads TGTGCCAGCAGCTCAAGACCGGGGGACGAGCAGTACTTC. This gives the protein CASSSRPGDEQYF.